The rows below give T cell receptor beta chains drawn from one sample of a study of Graves' ophthalmopathy and Graves' hyperthyroidism. TCRdb itself ran the multiplex PCR reads through MiXCR, one entry per CDR3 protein. Among about 550,000 distinct CDR3 sequences listed, under 40% were seen once. Material: peripheral blood or thyroid tissue (not recorded which). The receptors derive from an adult man with Graves' hyperthyroidism. Each CDR3 is given with its conserved first and last residue. The D gene is left open where the match is weak. Rows may omit the clone size; those that give it use once, few, many or a size class.

clone_size: few
d_call: .
v_call: TRBV10-3
j_call: TRBJ2-7
cdr3_nt: TGTGCCATCAGTGATCCACGAGGTAGTAACGGGGTACTCTCGTTAGACGAGCAGTACTTC
cdr3_aa: CAISDPRGSNGVLSLDEQYF

clone_size: many
d_call: .
v_call: TRBV6-5
j_call: TRBJ1-4
cdr3_nt: TGTGCCAGCATTAGGGGGGAAAAACTGTTTTTT
cdr3_aa: CASIRGEKLFF

clone_size: many
d_call: .
v_call: TRBV5-1
j_call: TRBJ2-5
cdr3_nt: TGCGCCAGCAGCCTTGCATTCCAAGAGACCCAGTACTTC
cdr3_aa: CASSLAFQETQYF

clone_size: .
d_call: .
v_call: TRBV6-6
j_call: TRBJ2-2
cdr3_nt: TGTGCCAGCTTCCCAGGGAGGCTTAGGGCCGGGGAGCTGTTTTTT
cdr3_aa: CASFPGRLRAGELFF

clone_size: once
d_call: .
v_call: TRBV7-9
j_call: TRBJ1-2
cdr3_nt: TGTGCCAGCAGCCTGGCGGGGGCGAGCTACACCTTC
cdr3_aa: CASSLAGASYTF

clone_size: few
d_call: .
v_call: TRBV4-1
j_call: TRBJ1-1
cdr3_nt: TGTGCCAGCAGCCAACTACAGGGCATGAACACTGAAGCTTTCTTT
cdr3_aa: CASSQLQGMNTEAFF

clone_size: many
d_call: TRBD1
v_call: TRBV11-2
j_call: TRBJ1-6
cdr3_nt: TGTGCCAGCAGCTTATTACCGGGACAGGGCTCCTATAATTCACCCCTCCACTTT
cdr3_aa: CASSLLPGQGSYNSPLHF

clone_size: .
d_call: TRBD1
v_call: TRBV7-2
j_call: TRBJ1-2
cdr3_nt: TGTGCCAGCAGCTTCCGGGACAGGGGGATGTATGGCTACACCTTC
cdr3_aa: CASSFRDRGMYGYTF

clone_size: many
d_call: .
v_call: TRBV5-1
j_call: TRBJ2-6
cdr3_nt: TGCGCCAGCAGCTTGGCCGGAGGGGTCGGGGCCAACGTCCTGACTTTC
cdr3_aa: CASSLAGGVGANVLTF

clone_size: many
d_call: .
v_call: TRBV19
j_call: TRBJ1-2
cdr3_nt: TGTGCCAGTAGTAAGGCTACAGGGAACTATGGCTACACCTTC
cdr3_aa: CASSKATGNYGYTF

clone_size: many
d_call: .
v_call: TRBV20-1
j_call: TRBJ2-5
cdr3_nt: TGCAGTGCTACCCCCAGATTCGGGGTTGAGACCCAGTACTTC
cdr3_aa: CSATPRFGVETQYF

clone_size: many
d_call: TRBD1
v_call: TRBV25-1
j_call: TRBJ2-5
cdr3_nt: TGTGCCAGCAGTGAGCCCAGGGGGCAAGAGACCCAGTACTTC
cdr3_aa: CASSEPRGQETQYF

clone_size: many
d_call: .
v_call: TRBV7-9
j_call: TRBJ1-3
cdr3_nt: TGTGCCAGCAGCTTCGAAGGGGCTGGAAACACCATATATTTT
cdr3_aa: CASSFEGAGNTIYF

clone_size: many
d_call: .
v_call: TRBV25-1
j_call: TRBJ1-1
cdr3_nt: TGTGCCAGCAGTGATCTGACTGAAGCTTTCTTT
cdr3_aa: CASSDLTEAFF

clone_size: .
d_call: TRBD1
v_call: TRBV12-3/TRBV12-4
j_call: TRBJ2-7
cdr3_nt: TGTGCCAGCAGTCCAGGGGGAATCTACGAGCAGTACTTC
cdr3_aa: CASSPGGIYEQYF

clone_size: many
d_call: .
v_call: TRBV10-3
j_call: TRBJ2-7
cdr3_nt: TGTGCCATCAGTGAGTCCGAGGGGGGCGAGCAGTACTTC
cdr3_aa: CAISESEGGEQYF

clone_size: .
d_call: .
v_call: TRBV24-1
j_call: TRBJ1-1
cdr3_nt: TGTGCCACCAGTGTTAACGGGAATGAAGCTTTCTTT
cdr3_aa: CATSVNGNEAFF

clone_size: many
d_call: TRBD1
v_call: TRBV6-1
j_call: TRBJ1-6
cdr3_nt: TGTGCCACCATACAGGGGGAATTTTACTCACCCCTCCACTTT
cdr3_aa: CATIQGEFYSPLHF